One T cell receptor (beta chain) is described in this entry. Its specificity is not known. This sample is part of a study of follicular helper T cells after annual influenza vaccination. Study-level background: For some subjects, blood spans the 2013-2014, 2014-2015 and 2015-2016 annual vaccinations. Study-level points and caveats: ICOS+CD38+ cTfh clonality change tracked circulating plasmablast frequency change.

Community-dwelling subjects without influenza vaccination in the prior 6 months were enrolled. TCRdb's table, derived via immunoSEQ multiplex PCR, lists solely in-frame clones and lacks some. The sample lists some 11,000 clones, less than 80% occurring once. This CDR3 has 12 amino acids. Germline V gene data show CDR1 as LNHNV and CDR2 as YYDKDF (reference sequence). V gave up 2 bases and J gave up 5 bases, with 7 bases separating them. This specimen consisted of CXCR5- memory CD4+ T cells sorted from blood, obtained 6 weeks after influenza vaccination. The sequence was collected from an adult who received the influenza vaccine. The chain couples TRBV15 to TRBJ2-7; D is unclear. The CDR3 is CATSRRLHEQYF. In DNA, the CDR3 is TGTGCCACCAGCAGACGGCTGCACGAGCAGTACTTC.